This entry lists 17 T cell receptor beta chains sequenced from one sample in a study of cytomegalovirus exposure and HLA in healthy donors. Here immunoSEQ multiplex PCR was the method, and the copy in TCRdb shows in-frame clones only, minus some. Among 70,000 or so clones listed, about 93% were seen once. Material for sequencing was PBMCs. All receptors derive from a woman aged 18-35 years in good health and CMV-seropositive.

V is TRBV10-2 and J is TRBJ2-4; the match to TRBD1 covers 9 bases. The germline CDR1 and CDR2 sequences are WSHSY and SAAADI. CDR3 size: 13 residues. Losses at the gene ends were 0 bases for V and 15 bases for J; bases not matched to a gene: 6. CDR3 bases: TGCGCCAGCAGTGAGTCGACAGGGGGGAAGGGGTACTTC. Encoded protein: CASSESTGGKGYF.

This chain joins TRBV28 and TRBJ1-5, with D perhaps TRBD1 (6 bases). Trimming stripped 7 bases from V and 2 bases from J, with 6 bases between. Germline V gene data show CDR1 as MDHEN and CDR2 as SYDVKM. The CDR3 is made up of 12 amino acids. As DNA, the CDR3 is TGTGCCAGCAACAGGGGCAATCAGCCCCAGCATTTT. Translating it yields CASNRGNQPQHF. The full variable domain, completed using reference TRBV28 and TRBJ1-5, is DVKVTQSSRYLVKRTGEKVFLECVQDMDHENMFWYRQDPGLGLRLIYFSYDVKMKEKGDIPEGYSVSREKKERFSLILESASTNQTSMYLCASNRGNQPQHFGDGTRLSIL.

The rearrangement links TRBV14 to TRBJ2-1; 7 positions match TRBD2. CDR3 length: 14 amino acids. Unmatched junction bases numbered 8, after V lost 0 bases and J lost 12 bases. Germline-derived CDR1 and CDR2 are SGHDN and FVKESK. The CDR3 DNA reads TGTGCCAGCAGCCAAGAAGTGGGGAGGGGAGGGCAGTTCTTC. This gives the protein CASSQEVGRGGQFF.

The rearrangement uses TRBV5-5 and TRBJ1-3; D is unresolved. The CDR3 has 15 residues. V lost 2 bases, J lost 0 bases, and 9 bases lay in between. Germline V gene data show CDR1 as SGHKS and CDR2 as YYEKEE (reference sequence). CDR3 nucleotide sequence: TGTGCCAGCAGCTTTCAGGTGAACTCTGGAAACACCATATATTTT. This codes for CASSFQVNSGNTIYF.

The chain links TRBV7-8 to TRBJ1-1, with TRBD1 matching 7 bases. Per the germline V gene, CDR1 is SGHVS and CDR2 is FQNEAQ. V lost 6 bases to trimming and J lost 4 bases; unmatched junction nucleotides: 11. CDR3 length: 15 residues. CDR3 bases: TGTGCCAGCAGGTATGACAGGGAAGGGGCCACTGAAGCTTTCTTT. Translated: CASRYDREGATEAFF.

The V call is TRBV5-1, the J call TRBJ2-1, with 11 bases identical to TRBD1. Trimming cost V 5 bases and J 9 bases; bases outside gene matches: 7. The CDR3 covers 14 residues. Looked up from germline, CDR1 is SGHRS and CDR2 is YFSETQ. CDR3 nucleotides: TGCGCCAGCAGTCCCGGGACAGGGGGATTTGAGCAGTTCTTC. It translates to CASSPGTGGFEQFF.

The chain carries TRBV19 and TRBJ1-1, with 8 bases fitting TRBD1. V shed 7 bases and J 3 bases; nucleotides not matched to a gene: 7. This CDR3 region has 14 residues. CDR1 is LNHDA, CDR2 SQIVND, per germline (reference sequence). CDR3 DNA: TGTGCCAGTAAGGGACAGGCTGGGTACACTGAAGCTTTCTTT. Translated: CASKGQAGYTEAFF.

The rearrangement links TRBV7-9 to TRBJ1-4, with 9 bases matching TRBD1. CDR1 is SEHNR and CDR2 is FQNEAQ in the germline V gene (reference sequence). The CDR3 runs 14 residues. V shed 6 bases, J shed 8 bases, and the junction held 7 bases outside the gene matches. CDR3 amino acids: CASRPTGGAEKLFF. DNA for the CDR3: TGTGCCAGCAGGCCTACAGGGGGCGCGGAAAAACTGTTTTTT.

The chain has TRBV9 and TRBJ2-7; weak D call: TRBD1 (7 bases). CDR1 is SGDLS and CDR2 is YYNGEE in the germline V gene. This CDR3 region has 13 residues. Trimming cost V 2 bases and J 6 bases, with 12 bases left between them. The CDR3 reads CASSVAGGGEQYF. The CDR3, as DNA: TGTGCCAGCAGCGTGGCAGGGGGAGGCGAGCAGTACTTC.

This chain joins TRBV6-5 and TRBJ2-3; 8 nucleotides align to TRBD2. Trimming took 5 bases from V and 4 from J; bases not matched to a gene: 5. Germline-derived CDR1 and CDR2 are MNHEY and SVGAGI. The CDR3 runs 14 residues. The CDR3 sequence is CASSTLAGPDTQYF. CDR3 DNA sequence: TGTGCCAGCAGTACGCTAGCGGGCCCAGATACGCAGTATTTT.

This sequence joins TRBV4-3 and TRBJ2-3; 13 positions agree with TRBD2. CDR3 length: 19 amino acids. With V trimmed by 2 bases and J by 2 bases, 10 bases remained unmatched. Per the germline V gene, CDR1 is LGHNA and CDR2 is YSLEER. Here the CDR3 reads CASSQRVQTSGGATDTQYF. The CDR3 DNA reads TGCGCCAGCAGCCAAAGGGTTCAAACTAGCGGGGGGGCCACAGATACGCAGTATTTT.

This clone appeared once. The chain couples TRBV6-4 to TRBJ2-3; 12 bases are a match to TRBD2. V gave up 6 bases and J gave up 3 bases; unmatched junction bases: 4. The germline CDR1 and CDR2 sequences are MRHNA and SNTAGT. The CDR3 consists of 15 residues. The CDR3 DNA follows: TGTGCCAGCAGCGACGGACTAGCGGGAACAGATACGCAGTATTTT. Encoded protein: CASSDGLAGTDTQYF.

The gene calls are TRBV9 and TRBJ2-2; 10 bases are shared with TRBD1. The CDR3 consists of 18 residues. CDR1 and CDR2 from the germline V gene are SGDLS and YYNGEE. The trim removed 1 base at V and 5 bases at J, leaving 11 bases unmatched. CDR3 amino acids: CASSVPNRDRGGTGELFF. CDR3 bases: TGTGCCAGCAGCGTACCAAACCGGGACAGGGGTGGAACCGGGGAGCTGTTTTTT.

On this clone: A junction boundary mismatches the germline segment, possibly from a read error. This rearrangement joins TRBV11-2 to TRBJ1-1, with D perhaps matching TRBD1 (6 bases). There are 16 residues in the CDR3. CDR1 SGHAT and CDR2 FQNNGV come from the germline V gene. CDR3 nucleotide sequence: TGTGCCAGCAGCTTAGGGATAGCAGGGGTGAAGACTGAAGCTTTCTTT. Protein product: CASSLGIAGVKTEAFF.

The chain employs TRBV5-6 and TRBJ1-1, with 8 bases fitting TRBD1. Germline CDR1 and CDR2: SGHDT and YYEEEE. The V segment lost 3 bases and the J segment 4 bases; nucleotides outside the gene matches: 11. This CDR3 region has 16 residues. The CDR3 coding sequence is TGTGCCAGCAGCTCCGGACAGGGTAGGAGTTCCACTGAAGCTTTCTTT. Protein: CASSSGQGRSSTEAFF.

Worth noting for this clone: In the same sample, other DNA sequences code for this CDR3. This rearrangement joins TRBV5-1 to TRBJ2-3, with 15 bases fitting TRBD2. Germline V CDR1 and CDR2: SGHRS, YFSETQ. This CDR3 is built from 16 residues. With V trimmed by 4 bases and J by 5 bases, 5 bases remained unmatched. CDR3 coding DNA: TGCGCCAGCAGCCCGGGACTAGCGGGGGGTGTAGATACGCAGTATTTT. As protein: CASSPGLAGGVDTQYF.

The chain carries TRBV13 and TRBJ2-3; 7 bases align to TRBD1. Germline CDR1 PRHDT, CDR2 FYEKMQ (reference sequence). The CDR3 is made up of 15 amino acids. The V and J ends lost 5 bases and 6 bases, in that order; junction bases with no gene match: 11. This CDR3 is CASSPGGWGLDTQYF. Here the CDR3 DNA reads TGTGCCAGCAGCCCAGGGGGATGGGGTCTGGATACGCAGTATTTT.